This T cell receptor beta chain was sequenced during a study of blood T cell repertoires in COVID-19. Study-level information: Acute and convalescent COVID-19 samples came from the United States, Italy and Spain.

V was shortened by 4 bases and J by 7 bases, with 13 bases between the two germline ends. CDR1 and CDR2 (germline): LGHDT, YNNKEL (reference sequence). The CDR3 sequence is 14 residues long. Recruits, aged about 18 to 100 years, lived in 24 US areas. Participants reported their clinical history, and cohort assignment relied on those reports. Repertoires were generated with immunoSEQ multiplex PCR, while TCRdb's copy carries only in-frame clones and drops some. The data hold roughly 200,000 clones, with roughly 82% observed a single time. J is TRBJ1-4 and V is TRBV3-1 (or the pseudogene TRBV3-2), with unresolved D. This TCR derives from a woman younger than 45 who had recovered from COVID-19. Sequencing input: PBMCs or T cells enriched from blood (not recorded which). The CDR3 DNA sequence: TGTGCCAGCAGCCTCAGGAAGCAGAGTGAAAAACTGTTTTTT. The encoded protein is CASSLRKQSEKLFF.